The 18 T cell receptor beta chains below all came from one sample that was sequenced in a study of T-cell reconstitution after alpha-beta-depleted transplantation in children. Preparation of the TCRbeta library involved a method that used unique molecular identifiers. TCRdb used MiXCR to reprocess the PCR reads, holding one entry per CDR3 protein. The sample records a few hundred thousand distinct CDR3 sequences, more than 20% being singletons. The material was PBMCs, mostly from graft donor cells, obtained 360 days after TCRalphabeta/CD19-depleted stem cell transplant. Receptors originate from a female patient between 2 and 10 years old who had a stem cell transplant for congenital amegakaryocytic thrombocytopenia, so the T cells may come from the graft donor.

Worth noting for this clonotype: This may stem from a read error, because a much larger clone lies one nucleotide away. The V call is TRBV12-3 or TRBV12-4, the J call TRBJ2-1; D call uncertain. The V end lost 8 bases, the J end lost 8 bases, and 10 bases lay between the germline ends. The CDR3 loop spans 11 amino acids. This CDR3 reads CASGKAHEQFF. As DNA, the CDR3 is TGTGCCAGCGGGAAGGCCCATGAGCAGTTCTTC.

The chain couples TRBV6-2 or TRBV6-3 to TRBJ2-1; D is ambiguous. The CDR3 consists of 14 residues. Germline V lookup: CDR1 MNHEY, CDR2 SVGEGT. The ends were cut back, 6 bases at V and 9 bases at J, with 18 bases in the middle. The CDR3 DNA reads TGTGCCAGCAGAAACCGAACCGGATTCTCTGAGCAGTTCTTC. Translated, it gives CASRNRTGFSEQFF.

The chain couples TRBV27 to TRBJ2-1, with 7 bases identical to TRBD2. Germline V gives CDR1 MNHEY, CDR2 SMNVEV (reference sequence). The CDR3 has 15 amino acids. Germline trimming cut 7 bases from V and 7 bases from J; bases unmatched to any gene: 13. Here the CDR3 reads CASTDGGRATNEQFF. In nucleotides, the CDR3 is TGTGCCAGCACCGATGGCGGGAGAGCGACGAATGAGCAGTTCTTC.

The genes are TRBV20-1 and TRBJ2-1; D might be TRBD1 or TRBD2, each matching 5 bases. The CDR3 is 16 amino acids. The V end was cut by 2 bases, the J end by 8 bases, with 22 bases between. In germline, CDR1 is DFQATT, CDR2 SNEGSKA (reference sequence). In nucleotides, the CDR3 is TGCAGTGCTAGAAATTGGGGCCTAGAGGACTGGGATGAGCAGTTCTTC. Protein product: CSARNWGLEDWDEQFF.

The J gene is TRBJ2-2, the V gene TRBV20-1; 7 bases match TRBD2. This CDR3 region has 19 residues. J was trimmed by 1 base and V by 4 bases; bases with no gene match: 18. Germline values: CDR1 DFQATT, CDR2 SNEGSKA (reference sequence). Here the CDR3 DNA reads TGCAGTGCTAAAGCAACCGGGACTAAAGAGTCCGAGAACACCGGGGAGCTGTTTTTT. Translating gives CSAKATGTKESENTGELFF.

This clonotype was observed a handful of times. The chain couples TRBV12-3 or TRBV12-4 to TRBJ2-2; D is perhaps TRBD2 (5 bases). V was cut by 3 bases and J by 0 bases, with 23 bases left in between. The CDR3 sequence is 20 residues long. The CDR3 region has the DNA TGTGCCAGCAGTTTCTGGTCTCGTGGACTTAGTACCGCGAACACCGGGGAGCTGTTTTTT. It encodes CASSFWSRGLSTANTGELFF.

This chain links TRBV20-1 with TRBJ2-7, with 10 positions matching TRBD1. V dropped 0 bases and J dropped 5; count of bases not matched to a gene: 10. The CDR3 length is 16 residues. Germline V gene lookup returns CDR1 DFQATT and CDR2 SNEGSKA (reference sequence). The CDR3 DNA reads as TGCAGTGCTAGAGATTATCGTGGACAGGGGGTCCACGAGCAGTACTTC. It translates to CSARDYRGQGVHEQYF.

The V call is TRBV20-1, the J call TRBJ2-1; no definite D call. The V gene lost 1 base and the J gene lost 3 bases, with 4 bases spanning the gap. The CDR3 is made up of 12 amino acids. Per germline, CDR1 DFQATT and CDR2 SNEGSKA (reference sequence). CDR3 sequence reads: CSARVFYNEQFF. The CDR3 coding sequence is TGCAGTGCTAGAGTATTCTACAATGAGCAGTTCTTC.

This clonotype showed up many times. The CDR3 sequence: CASSQDRPGYEQYF. The CDR3 coding sequence is TGCGCCAGCAGCCAAGATCGCCCGGGGTACGAGCAGTACTTC. This sequence joins TRBV4-1 and TRBJ2-7; weak D call: TRBD2 (5 bases). From germline, CDR1 is MGHRA and CDR2 YSYEKL. This CDR3 contains 14 residues. V dropped 0 bases and J dropped 4 bases, with 10 bases sitting between them.

The CDR3 DNA sequence: TGTGCCAGCAGCTTAGTTGTCACCGGGGAGCTGTTTTTT. Its translation is CASSLVVTGELFF. The genes are TRBV11-2 and TRBJ2-2; D unclear. Germline V CDR1 and CDR2: SGHAT, FQNNGV. The CDR3 length is 13 residues. V lost 1 base, J lost 4 bases, and 4 bases lay in between.

The chain recombines TRBV12-3 or TRBV12-4 with TRBJ1-2; TRBD1 matches 7 bases. The J segment lost 7 bases and the V segment lost 6 bases, leaving 8 bases of the junction unmatched. This CDR3 has 13 residues. CDR3: CASSSWAGGGYTF. The CDR3 DNA is TGTGCCAGCAGCTCCTGGGCAGGGGGTGGCTACACCTTC.

V usage is TRBV14 and J usage is TRBJ2-1; D remains ambiguous. V dropped 1 base and J dropped 3 bases, with 10 bases sitting between them. The CDR3 sequence is 15 residues long. The germline gives CDR1 SGHDN, CDR2 FVKESK. The CDR3 sequence: CASSQVYGHYNEQFF. DNA of the CDR3: TGTGCCAGCAGCCAAGTATACGGGCACTACAATGAGCAGTTCTTC.

This clonotype occurred a few times. The chain couples TRBV18 to TRBJ2-3; TRBD1 is a possible D gene (6 bases). The length of the CDR3 is 13 residues. From germline, CDR1 is KGHSH and CDR2 LQKENI. With 6 bases removed from V and 4 bases from J, the gap between germline ends came to 11 bases. Here the CDR3 reads CASSRQDADTQYF. As DNA, the CDR3 is TGTGCCAGCTCCAGACAGGACGCAGATACGCAGTATTTT.

This clonotype showed up just a few times. The chain couples TRBV19 to TRBJ2-7; D may be TRBD1 (5 bases). The germline V and J ends were trimmed by 7 bases and 3 bases, with 13 bases remaining between them. CDR3 size: 13 residues. Germline V lookup: CDR1 LNHDA, CDR2 SQIVND (reference sequence). In DNA form, the CDR3 reads TGTGCCAGTATGTATAGGGGCTACTACGAGCAGTACTTC. Protein sequence: CASMYRGYYEQYF.

The rearrangement uses TRBV20-1 and TRBJ2-7; D is unclear. This CDR3 has 15 residues. V lost 3 bases, J lost 2 bases, and 17 bases lay in between. The germline V gene encodes CDR1 DFQATT and CDR2 SNEGSKA (reference sequence). This CDR3 is CSASPPPGNTYEQYF. The CDR3, as DNA: TGCAGTGCTAGTCCGCCCCCAGGAAACACCTACGAGCAGTACTTC.

The CDR3 DNA sequence: TGTGCCAGCAGTCAAACTAGCGGGCGGTTCTTC. This encodes CASSQTSGRFF. The chain employs TRBV6-2 or TRBV6-3 and TRBJ2-1; 9 positions agree with TRBD2. The CDR3 has 11 amino acids. Looked up from germline, CDR1 is MNHEY and CDR2 is SVGEGT. V dropped 5 bases and J dropped 15; count of bases not matched to a gene: 5.

The chain joins TRBV12-3 or TRBV12-4 to TRBJ1-1; D not certain. Between the trimmed V and J ends, which lost 3 bases and 1 base, there was a span of 9 bases. This CDR3 is built from 14 residues. CDR3 sequence reads: CASSFGSRNTEAFF. DNA of the CDR3: TGTGCCAGCAGTTTTGGATCCCGGAACACTGAAGCTTTCTTT.

The genes are TRBV6-2 or TRBV6-3 and TRBJ2-1; 8 positions match TRBD1. The CDR3 is made up of 15 amino acids. The J segment lost 10 bases and the V segment lost 5 bases, leaving 13 bases of the junction unmatched. Germline loops: CDR1 MNHEY, CDR2 SVGEGT. As DNA, the CDR3 is TGTGCCAGCAGTCGGACAATCAGGGGGCCCGGGGAGCAGTTCTTC. Protein sequence: CASSRTIRGPGEQFF.